This TCR beta chain came from a study of cytomegalovirus exposure and HLA in healthy donors. Of note for this clone: Its specificity is not known.

V dropped 2 bases and J dropped 7; count of bases not matched to a gene: 11. Germline values: CDR1 SGHVS, CDR2 FQNEAQ. The length of the CDR3 is 17 residues. The PCR used 60 Vbeta and 13 Jbeta primers. Assay used: immunoSEQ multiplex PCR; TCRdb lists only in-frame clones, some missing. In all, the sample yields around 51,000 clones. Study-wide results and limits: It emerged from a later analysis that several of the most significant clusters appeared to be linked to common viral pathogens.

Input material: PBMCs. This clonotype was sampled from a woman aged 40-49 years in good health and CMV-seronegative. The chain recombines TRBV7-8 with TRBJ1-2, with TRBD1 identical over 12 bases. The CDR3 loop is CASSLNVIGTGGGGYTF. CDR3 nucleotide sequence: TGTGCCAGCAGCTTAAATGTGATTGGGACAGGGGGCGGTGGCTACACCTTC. The entire variable domain, with the rest obtained from reference TRBV7-8 and TRBJ1-2, is as follows: GAGVSQSPRYKVAKRGQDVALRCDPISGHVSLFWYQQALGQGPEFLTYFQNEAQLDKSGLPSDRFFAERPEGSVSTLKIQRTQQEDSAVYLCASSLNVIGTGGGGYTFGSGTRLTVV.